Presented here are 14 T cell receptor beta chains from one specimen sequenced in a study of vaccination effects on CD4 cells after COVID-19 (dated by TCRdb to 2022 to 2024). In the ViraFEST assay, PBMC were stimulated with viral peptide pools, and antigen-specific CD4+ T cell clonotypes were then identified by expansion using TCR sequencing. After around 10 days of culture, CD4+ T cells were isolated with the EasySep CD4+ T cell isolation kit. Convalescent patients had PCR-confirmed SARS-CoV-2 infection between March and December 2020, before Alpha, Beta and Delta variants emerged in the United States. These receptors have no known antigen. Libraries came from the immunoSEQ multiplex PCR assay. The table comes from immuneACCESS by way of TCRdb, which keeps in-frame sequences with V and J called. Part of the clones is missing from these tables; in studies checked, under half for an unresolved V gene and the rest for unknown reasons. The sample table holds 30,000 to 35,000 clones, of which under 80% were seen once. The top ten clonotypes cover 25% to 30% of the sample.

Material: CD4+ T cells from PBMCs cultured with a peptide pool, obtained before COVID-19 vaccination. These TCRs come from a human donor who had a prior SARS-CoV-2 infection.

This rearrangement joins TRBV6-5 to TRBJ2-2; maybe TRBD1 (6 bases). The V end lost 8 bases, the J end lost 0 bases, and 10 bases lay between the germline ends. CDR1 and CDR2 from the germline V gene are MNHEY and SVGAGI. The CDR3 spans 14 residues. The DNA of the CDR3 is TGTGCCAGCCGCGAGGGGGCGAACACCGGGGAGCTGTTTTTT. Protein: CASREGANTGELFF.

The chain links TRBV7-3 to TRBJ2-6; D is ambiguous. V was cut by 5 bases and J by 0 bases, with 8 bases left in between. Germline CDR1 reads SGHTA; CDR2 reads FQGTGA. This CDR3 comprises 15 residues. For the CDR3, the DNA is TGTGCCAGCAGCAAAGGGTACTCTGGGGCCAACGTCCTGACTTTC. Its protein product is CASSKGYSGANVLTF.

V and J are TRBV19 and TRBJ2-1; 11 bases agree with TRBD2. V was pared by 5 bases and J by 9 bases, with 9 bases of the junction left unmatched. Germline CDR1 is LNHDA and CDR2 is SQIVND (reference sequence). CDR3 length: 15 residues. Written as DNA, the CDR3 is TGTGCCAGTAGTCTACTAGCGGGGGCCCCTCTTGAGCAGTTCTTC. Protein product: CASSLLAGAPLEQFF.

This clone turned up a few times. V gene TRBV5-1 combines with J gene TRBJ1-6, with TRBD1 matching over 10 bases. This CDR3 is 15 amino acids long. V lost 3 bases and J lost 6; bases outside the gene matches: 3. Germline V gene lookup returns CDR1 SGHRS and CDR2 YFSETQ. The CDR3 loop reads CASSSGTGANSPLHF. The DNA for the CDR3 is TGCGCCAGCAGCTCAGGGACAGGGGCTAATTCACCCCTCCACTTT.

The rearrangement uses TRBV27 and TRBJ2-6, with D perhaps given as TRBD1 or TRBD2 (7 bases each). The V gene lost 8 bases and the J gene lost 1 base, with 18 bases spanning the gap. The CDR3 extends over 17 amino acids. CDR1 and CDR2 from the germline V gene are MNHEY and SMNVEV (reference sequence). The CDR3 reads CASRRGGGGSGANVLTF. In DNA form, the CDR3 reads TGTGCCAGCCGCCGGGGAGGGGGCGGTTCTGGGGCCAACGTCCTGACTTTC.

For the CDR3, the DNA is TGTGCCAGCAGCACACGGGTTGGGGGGAGTCTTCCCGAGCAGTACTTC. Translated: CASSTRVGGSLPEQYF. V and J are TRBV9 and TRBJ2-7, with TRBD2 as a possible D gene (6 bases). In germline, CDR1 is SGDLS, CDR2 YYNGEE. Trimming pared 4 bases from V and 6 bases from J, leaving 23 bases between. The CDR3 loop spans 16 amino acids.

This chain connects TRBV28 to TRBJ1-6, with D unresolved. The CDR3 has 14 residues. The V end was cut by 3 bases, the J end by 8 bases, with 11 bases between. Germline V lookup: CDR1 MDHEN, CDR2 SYDVKM. Here the CDR3 reads CASSLAAEDSPLHF. CDR3 in DNA: TGTGCCAGCAGTTTGGCGGCAGAAGATTCACCCCTCCACTTT.

The chain links TRBV4-2 to TRBJ1-6, with TRBD1 matching over 8 bases. Germline V lookup: CDR1 LGHNA, CDR2 YNFKEQ. The CDR3 sequence is 17 residues long. The trim removed 4 bases at V and 4 bases at J, leaving 9 bases unmatched. Written as DNA, the CDR3 is TGTGCCAGCAGCCGAGACGGGACAGGAGTTTATAATTCACCCCTCCACTTT. This gives the protein CASSRDGTGVYNSPLHF.

The gene calls are TRBV7-8 and TRBJ2-5, with 10 bases identical to TRBD2. Germline loops: CDR1 SGHVS, CDR2 FQNEAQ. The length of the CDR3 is 17 residues. The J segment lost 1 base and the V segment lost 1 base, leaving 6 bases of the junction unmatched. The CDR3 DNA reads as TGTGCCAGCAGCTTAGGGAGCGGGAGGGCCCCCCAAGAGACCCAGTACTTC. It encodes CASSLGSGRAPQETQYF.

The chain couples TRBV4-3 to TRBJ2-2, with a weak D call TRBD1 (6 bases). V was pared by 0 bases and J by 5 bases, with 13 bases between. The germline V gene encodes CDR1 LGHNA and CDR2 YSLEER. The CDR3 totals 16 residues. CDR3 sequence: CASSQDSGALTGELFF. CDR3 bases: TGCGCCAGCAGCCAAGATTCAGGGGCGCTTACCGGGGAGCTGTTTTTT.

This rearrangement joins TRBV30 to TRBJ1-1; D is uncertain. CDR1 and CDR2 from the germline V gene are GTSNPN and SVGIG (reference sequence). The CDR3 contains 12 residues. The V and J ends lost 2 bases and 3 bases respectively, with 7 bases between them. The CDR3 sequence is CAWSNVYTEAFF. For the CDR3, the DNA is TGTGCCTGGAGTAACGTTTACACTGAAGCTTTCTTT.

V usage is TRBV29-1 and J usage is TRBJ2-1; 7 bases fit TRBD2. There are 14 residues in the CDR3. The V gene's germline CDR1 is SQVTM and CDR2 ANQGSEA. The trim removed 7 bases at V and 7 bases at J, leaving 13 bases unmatched. The CDR3 sequence: CSALSLRELNEQFF. CDR3 DNA sequence: TGCAGCGCCTTAAGTCTGCGGGAGTTGAATGAGCAGTTCTTC.

This clone was seen ten or more times. The chain carries TRBV27 and TRBJ1-1, with 10 positions matching TRBD1. This CDR3 is 15 amino acids long. Per germline, CDR1 MNHEY and CDR2 SMNVEV (reference sequence). The ends lost 5 bases at V and 1 base at J; junction bases unmatched: 4. CDR3 bases: TGTGCCAGCAGTCCCCGACAGGGGGCGAACACTGAAGCTTTCTTT. This sequence encodes CASSPRQGANTEAFF.

The chain employs TRBV24-1 and TRBJ2-3; D is undetermined. The V gene's germline CDR1 is KGHDR and CDR2 SFDVKD. The CDR3 is 11 amino acids. The V gene lost 1 base and the J gene lost 9 bases, with 4 bases spanning the gap. Here the CDR3 reads CATSDFTTQYF. The CDR3 region has the DNA TGTGCCACCAGTGATTTTACAACGCAGTATTTT.